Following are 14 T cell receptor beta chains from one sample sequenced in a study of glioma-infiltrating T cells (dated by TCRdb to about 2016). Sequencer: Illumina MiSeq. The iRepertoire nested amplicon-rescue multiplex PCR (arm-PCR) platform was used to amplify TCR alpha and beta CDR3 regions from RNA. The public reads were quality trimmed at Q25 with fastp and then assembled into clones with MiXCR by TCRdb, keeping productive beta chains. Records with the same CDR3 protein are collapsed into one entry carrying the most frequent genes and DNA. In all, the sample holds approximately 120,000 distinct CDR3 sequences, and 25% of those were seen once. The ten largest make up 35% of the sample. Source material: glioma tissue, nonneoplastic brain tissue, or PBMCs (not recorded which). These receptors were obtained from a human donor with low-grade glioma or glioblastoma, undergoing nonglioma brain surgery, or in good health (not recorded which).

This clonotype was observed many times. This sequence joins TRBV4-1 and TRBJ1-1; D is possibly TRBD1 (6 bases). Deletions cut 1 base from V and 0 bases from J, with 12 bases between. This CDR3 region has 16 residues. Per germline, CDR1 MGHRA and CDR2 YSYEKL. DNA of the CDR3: TGCGCCAGCAGCCAAGCAGGGGATGCGATGAACACTGAAGCTTTCTTT. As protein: CASSQAGDAMNTEAFF.

The CDR3 DNA is TGTGCCAGCAGCCAAGAAGGGCCCCCTAGCACAGATACGCAGTATTTT. It encodes CASSQEGPPSTDTQYF. The chain uses TRBV4-2 and TRBJ2-3; D gene ambiguous. CDR1 and CDR2 from the germline V gene are LGHNA and YNFKEQ. The CDR3 totals 16 residues. Trimming took off 0 bases at V and 0 bases at J, with 10 bases between the two ends.

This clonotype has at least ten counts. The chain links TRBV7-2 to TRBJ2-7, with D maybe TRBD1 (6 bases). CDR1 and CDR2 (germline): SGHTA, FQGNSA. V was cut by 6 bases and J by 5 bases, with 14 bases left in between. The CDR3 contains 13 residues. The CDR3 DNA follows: TGTGCCAGCAGTCGAACAGGGCCCGACGAGCAGTACTTC. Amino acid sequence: CASSRTGPDEQYF.

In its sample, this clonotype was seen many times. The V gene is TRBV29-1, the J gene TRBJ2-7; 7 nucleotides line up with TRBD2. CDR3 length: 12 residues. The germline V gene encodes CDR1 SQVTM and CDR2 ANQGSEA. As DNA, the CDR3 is TGCGGTGGCGCTAGCGGCTCCTACGAGCAGTACTTC. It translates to CGGASGSYEQYF.

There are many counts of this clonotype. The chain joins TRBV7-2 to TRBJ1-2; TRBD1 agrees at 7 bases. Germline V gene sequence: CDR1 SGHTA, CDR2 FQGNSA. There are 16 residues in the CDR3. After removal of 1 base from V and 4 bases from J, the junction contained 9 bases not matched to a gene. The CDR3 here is CASSLGPGGVPYGYTF. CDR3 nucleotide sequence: TGTGCCAGCAGCTTAGGGCCAGGGGGTGTTCCCTATGGCTACACCTTC. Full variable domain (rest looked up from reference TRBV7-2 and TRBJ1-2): GAGVSQSPSNKVTEKGKDVELRCDPISGHTALYWYRQSLGQGLEFLIYFQGNSAPDKSGLPSDRFSAERTGGSVSTLTIQRTQQEDSAVYLCASSLGPGGVPYGYTFGSGTRLTVV.

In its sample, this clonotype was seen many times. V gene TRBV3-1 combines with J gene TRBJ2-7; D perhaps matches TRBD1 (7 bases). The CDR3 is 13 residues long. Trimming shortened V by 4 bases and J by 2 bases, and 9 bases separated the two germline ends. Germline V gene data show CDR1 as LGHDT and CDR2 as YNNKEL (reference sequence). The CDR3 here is CASSRGTAYEQYF. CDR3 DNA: TGTGCCAGCAGCCGCGGGACAGCCTACGAGCAGTACTTC.

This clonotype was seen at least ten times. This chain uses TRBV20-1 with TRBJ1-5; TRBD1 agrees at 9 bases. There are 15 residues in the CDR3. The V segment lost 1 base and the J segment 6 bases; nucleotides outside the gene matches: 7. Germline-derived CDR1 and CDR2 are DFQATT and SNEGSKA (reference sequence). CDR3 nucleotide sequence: TGCAGTGCTAGAGCCGGGGGACAGGGCGGTCAGCCCCAGCATTTT. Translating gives CSARAGGQGGQPQHF.

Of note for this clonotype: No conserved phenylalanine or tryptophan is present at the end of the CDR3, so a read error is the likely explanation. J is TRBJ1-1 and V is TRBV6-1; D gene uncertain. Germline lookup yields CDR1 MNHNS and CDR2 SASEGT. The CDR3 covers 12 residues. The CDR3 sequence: CAGSTSRTEAFS. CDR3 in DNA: TGTGCCGGCAGTACTTCGAGGACTGAAGCTTTCTCT.

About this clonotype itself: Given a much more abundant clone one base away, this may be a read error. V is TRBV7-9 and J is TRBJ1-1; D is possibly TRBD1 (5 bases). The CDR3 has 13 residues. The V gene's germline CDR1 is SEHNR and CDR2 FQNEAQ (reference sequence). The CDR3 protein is CASSPGRATEAFF. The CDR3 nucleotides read TGCGCCAGCAGCCCTGGCAGGGCCACTGAAGCTTTCTTT.

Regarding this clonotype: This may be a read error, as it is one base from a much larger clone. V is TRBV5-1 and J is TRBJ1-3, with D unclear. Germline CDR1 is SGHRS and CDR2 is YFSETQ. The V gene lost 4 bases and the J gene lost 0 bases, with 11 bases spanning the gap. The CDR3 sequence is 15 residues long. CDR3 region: CASSPGRGSGNTIYF. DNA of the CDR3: TGCGCCAGCAGCCCTGGACGGGGCTCTGGAAACACCATATATTTT.

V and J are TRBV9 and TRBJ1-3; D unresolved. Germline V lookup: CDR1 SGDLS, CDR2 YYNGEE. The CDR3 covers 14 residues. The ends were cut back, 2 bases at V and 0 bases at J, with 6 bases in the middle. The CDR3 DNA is TGTGCCAGCAGCGTGAGCAGCTCTGGAAACACCATATATTTT. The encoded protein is CASSVSSSGNTIYF.

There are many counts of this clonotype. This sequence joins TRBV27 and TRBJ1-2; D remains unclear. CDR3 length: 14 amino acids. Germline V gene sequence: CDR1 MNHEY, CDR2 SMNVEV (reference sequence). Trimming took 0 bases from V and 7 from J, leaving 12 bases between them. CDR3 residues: CASSLSGSWLGYTF. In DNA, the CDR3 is TGTGCCAGCAGTTTATCCGGGTCGTGGCTTGGCTACACCTTC.

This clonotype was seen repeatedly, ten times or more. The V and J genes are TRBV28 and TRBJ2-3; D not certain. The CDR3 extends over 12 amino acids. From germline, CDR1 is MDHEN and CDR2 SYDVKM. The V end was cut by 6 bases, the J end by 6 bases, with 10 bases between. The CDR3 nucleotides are TGTGCCAGCAGCCTTAATCCGGATACGCAGTATTTT. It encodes CASSLNPDTQYF.

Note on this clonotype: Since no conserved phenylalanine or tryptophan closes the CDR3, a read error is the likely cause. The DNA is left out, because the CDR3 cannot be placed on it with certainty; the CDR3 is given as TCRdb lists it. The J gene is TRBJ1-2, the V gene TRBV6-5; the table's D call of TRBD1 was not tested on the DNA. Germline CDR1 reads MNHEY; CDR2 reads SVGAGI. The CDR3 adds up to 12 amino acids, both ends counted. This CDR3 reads CTSSRQGYGYTC.